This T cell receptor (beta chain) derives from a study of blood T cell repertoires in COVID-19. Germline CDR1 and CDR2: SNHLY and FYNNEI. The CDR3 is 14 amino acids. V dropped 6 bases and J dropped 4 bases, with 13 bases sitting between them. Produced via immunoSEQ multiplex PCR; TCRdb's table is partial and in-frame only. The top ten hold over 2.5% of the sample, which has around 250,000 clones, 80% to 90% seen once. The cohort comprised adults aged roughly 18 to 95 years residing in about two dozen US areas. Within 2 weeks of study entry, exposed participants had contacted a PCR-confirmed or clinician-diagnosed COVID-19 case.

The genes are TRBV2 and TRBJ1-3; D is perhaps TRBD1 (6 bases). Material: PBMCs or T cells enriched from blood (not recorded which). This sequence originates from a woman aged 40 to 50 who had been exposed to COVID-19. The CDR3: CASSEQGVGNTIYF. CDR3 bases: TGTGCCAGCAGCGAACAGGGTGTCGGAAACACCATATATTTT.